This entry lists 25 T cell receptor beta chains sequenced from one sample in a study of vaccination effects on CD4 cells after COVID-19. The culture ran for roughly ten days before CD4+ T cells were isolated. TCRdb's table, derived via immunoSEQ multiplex PCR, lists solely in-frame clones and lacks some. The sample has tens of thousands of clones; over 65% are singletons. For these TCRs, the target antigens are not known. This specimen was CD4+ T cells from PBMCs cultured without peptide, taken before COVID-19 vaccination. The receptor source for this set is a human donor who received a COVID-19 vaccine.

V gene TRBV7-2 combines with J gene TRBJ2-3; 9 bases match TRBD2. Germline lookup yields CDR1 SGHTA and CDR2 FQGNSA. CDR3 length: 14 residues. With 6 bases clipped from V and 3 bases from J, the junction kept 4 bases outside the gene matches. DNA of the CDR3: TGTGCCAGCAGAGCGGGACTAGCTACAGATACGCAGTATTTT. Amino acid sequence: CASRAGLATDTQYF.

This chain links TRBV5-4 with TRBJ2-2; D is uncertain. V was clipped by 0 bases and J by 5 bases, with 8 bases between them. CDR3 length: 14 amino acids. CDR1 and CDR2 (germline): SGHNT, YYREEE (reference sequence). The CDR3 here is CASSLDRPTGELFF. The CDR3 coding sequence is TGTGCCAGCAGCTTGGACAGACCAACCGGGGAGCTGTTTTTT.

The chain has TRBV5-8 and TRBJ2-7; 7 nucleotides agree with TRBD1. Germline trimming cut 5 bases from V and 2 bases from J; bases unmatched to any gene: 4. The CDR3 is 13 residues long. Germline values: CDR1 SGHTS, CDR2 YDEGEE. Here the CDR3 DNA reads TGTGCCAGCAGTAAGGGACAGACCTACGAGCAGTACGTC. Translated, it gives CASSKGQTYEQYV.

The V and J genes are TRBV3-1 (or the pseudogene TRBV3-2) and TRBJ1-2; no clear D. The CDR3 is made up of 16 amino acids. The germline CDR1 and CDR2 sequences are LGHDT and YNNKEL (reference sequence). The V gene lost 3 bases and the J gene lost 4 bases, with 18 bases spanning the gap. Here the CDR3 reads CASSHYSDTASYGYTF. The CDR3 bases are TGTGCCAGCAGCCATTATTCTGATACCGCCTCCTATGGCTACACCTTC.

The chain links TRBV12-3 or TRBV12-4 to TRBJ1-1; D remains unclear. V was shortened by 5 bases and J by 4 bases, with 11 bases between the two germline ends. The CDR3 contains 13 residues. This CDR3 is CASSSMRGTEAFF. The CDR3 region has the DNA TGTGCCAGCAGTAGTATGCGGGGCACTGAAGCTTTCTTT.

The chain couples TRBV10-1 to TRBJ2-3; 13 bases map to TRBD2. Germline CDR1 reads WNHNN; CDR2 reads SYGVQD (reference sequence). The V and J ends lost 0 bases and 4 bases, in that order; junction bases with no gene match: 7. The CDR3 covers 18 residues. This chain's CDR3 is CASSESWTSGGGSDTQYF. For the CDR3, the DNA is TGCGCCAGCAGTGAGTCTTGGACTAGCGGGGGTGGTTCAGATACGCAGTATTTT.

The rearrangement uses TRBV18 and TRBJ1-1, with 9 bases identical to TRBD1. CDR3 size: 14 residues. The germline V gene has CDR1 KGHSH and CDR2 LQKENI. V shed 4 bases and J 0 bases; nucleotides not matched to a gene: 0. In DNA, the CDR3 is TGTGCCAGCTCACGGGACAGGGTGAACACTGAAGCTTTCTTT. Translation gives CASSRDRVNTEAFF.

The V call is TRBV5-1, the J call TRBJ2-1; D call uncertain. Germline CDR1 SGHRS, CDR2 YFSETQ. V was pared by 1 base and J by 0 bases, with 2 bases between. The CDR3 spans 13 residues. The CDR3 protein is CASSLNSYNEQFF. The CDR3 nucleotides are TGCGCCAGCAGCTTGAACTCCTACAATGAGCAGTTCTTC.

V usage is TRBV18 and J usage is TRBJ2-2; TRBD2 might be the D (5 bases). Deletions cut 3 bases from V and 0 bases from J, with 11 bases between. Germline V gives CDR1 KGHSH, CDR2 LQKENI. This CDR3 is built from 16 residues. CDR3 protein: CASSPYVGANTGELFF. CDR3 DNA sequence: TGTGCCAGCTCACCCTACGTGGGAGCGAACACCGGGGAGCTGTTTTTT. Supplemented by reference TRBV18 and TRBJ2-2, the full variable domain reads NAGVMQNPRHLVRRRGQEARLRCSPMKGHSHVYWYRQLPEEGLKFMVYLQKENIIDESGMPKERFSAEFPKEGPSILRIQQVVRGDSAAYFCASSPYVGANTGELFFGEGSRLTVL.

The chain is built from TRBV5-1 and TRBJ2-2; D assignment may be TRBD1 or TRBD2 (6 bases each). Germline CDR1 and CDR2: SGHRS and YFSETQ. Trimming took off 4 bases at V and 5 bases at J, with 30 bases between the two ends. CDR3 length: 20 amino acids. The CDR3 nucleotides are TGCGCCAGCAGCCCCGGAATAAGTGGGGGGCCTTTAATGTCTACCGGGGAGCTGTTTTTT. This gives the protein CASSPGISGGPLMSTGELFF.

CDR3 residues: CASSGTVSGNTIYF. The CDR3 nucleotides read TGTGCCAGCAGTGGGACAGTATCTGGAAACACCATATATTTT. V usage is TRBV6-6 and J usage is TRBJ1-3; TRBD1 matches 7 bases. Germline lookup yields CDR1 MNHNY and CDR2 SVGAGI (reference sequence). With V trimmed by 5 bases and J by 1 base, 2 bases remained unmatched. The CDR3 loop spans 14 amino acids.

The chain employs TRBV5-4 and TRBJ1-1, with D maybe TRBD1 (5 bases). Trimming left V 3 bases short and J 1 base short, with 7 bases between. Germline CDR1 SGHNT, CDR2 YYREEE (reference sequence). The CDR3 contains 13 residues. The CDR3 is CASSSTENTEAFF. In nucleotides, the CDR3 is TGTGCCAGCAGCTCGACAGAGAACACTGAAGCTTTCTTT.

This rearrangement joins TRBV7-9 to TRBJ2-3; 10 nucleotides match TRBD2. This CDR3 comprises 18 residues. V lost 5 bases, J lost 0 bases, and 11 bases stayed unmatched. CDR1 is SEHNR and CDR2 is FQNEAQ in the germline V gene (reference sequence). The CDR3: CASSLNSGGLLSTDTQYF. The DNA of the CDR3 is TGTGCCAGCAGCCTGAATAGCGGGGGGCTACTGAGCACAGATACGCAGTATTTT.

The chain has TRBV7-2 and TRBJ2-3; 10 nucleotides agree with TRBD2. J was trimmed by 0 bases and V by 1 base; bases with no gene match: 4. This CDR3 contains 17 residues. Germline-derived CDR1 and CDR2 are SGHTA and FQGNSA. The CDR3 region has the DNA TGTGCCAGCAGCTTAGGGGTAGCGGGGGGCAGCACAGATACGCAGTATTTT. Translating it yields CASSLGVAGGSTDTQYF.

V gene TRBV5-4 combines with J gene TRBJ2-3; 8 bases align to TRBD2. The germline gives CDR1 SGHNT, CDR2 YYREEE (reference sequence). The CDR3 is 17 residues long. V was pared by 4 bases and J by 4 bases, with 14 bases of the junction left unmatched. CDR3 region: CASSPRGVGSGADTQYF. DNA for the CDR3: TGTGCCAGCAGCCCACGCGGCGTTGGTAGCGGGGCAGATACGCAGTATTTT.

The chain is built from TRBV9 and TRBJ1-2; D may be TRBD1 (6 bases). From germline, CDR1 is SGDLS and CDR2 YYNGEE. The CDR3 length is 18 residues. Trimming took off 0 bases at V and 4 bases at J, with 22 bases between the two ends. In nucleotides, the CDR3 is TGTGCCAGCAGCGTAGCGGAGGGGGTCCCTATCGGGGGCTATGGCTACACCTTC. It is translated as CASSVAEGVPIGGYGYTF.

The chain recombines TRBV27 with TRBJ2-5, with TRBD1 identical over 7 bases. V was pared by 7 bases and J by 6 bases, with 14 bases of the junction left unmatched. Germline lookup yields CDR1 MNHEY and CDR2 SMNVEV (reference sequence). CDR3 length equals 15 residues. Here the CDR3 DNA reads TGTGCCAGCACCGACTTAGGACAGGCCACGAAGACCCAGTACTTC. Translating it yields CASTDLGQATKTQYF.

This clone was seen once. The gene calls are TRBV24-1 and TRBJ2-5; TRBD2 matches 8 bases. CDR1 is KGHDR and CDR2 is SFDVKD in the germline V gene. V gave up 4 bases and J gave up 5 bases; unmatched junction bases: 8. This CDR3 has 15 amino acids. For the CDR3, the DNA is TGTGCCACCAGTGAGTCTAGCGGGCCGGGGGAGACCCAGTACTTC. Translating gives CATSESSGPGETQYF.

The CDR3 bases are TGTGCCAGCAGCCACCGGACTAGCGGGGTCACTGAGCAGTTCTTC. Translating gives CASSHRTSGVTEQFF. The V gene is TRBV5-4, the J gene TRBJ2-1, with TRBD2 matching over 12 bases. The junction had 8 bases not matched to a gene; V was cut back by 4 bases and J by 9 bases. Germline-derived CDR1 and CDR2 are SGHNT and YYREEE (reference sequence). The CDR3 length is 15 residues.

CDR3: CASSRTGTGDSPLHF. CDR3 bases: TGTGCCAGCAGTCGAACCGGGACCGGAGATTCACCCCTCCACTTT. The rearrangement uses TRBV6-6 and TRBJ1-6, with D possibly matching TRBD1 (5 bases). This CDR3 has 15 residues. Trimming removed 5 bases at V and 8 bases at J, with 16 bases between. Looked up from germline, CDR1 is MNHNY and CDR2 is SVGAGI (reference sequence).

The genes are TRBV2 and TRBJ1-1; D perhaps matches TRBD1 (5 bases). The CDR3 length is 13 residues. Germline V gene lookup returns CDR1 SNHLY and CDR2 FYNNEI. V lost 5 bases and J lost 1, with 8 bases in between. CDR3 coding DNA: TGTGCCAGCAGTACTGACAGGAACACTGAAGCTTTCTTT. This sequence encodes CASSTDRNTEAFF.

The chain recombines TRBV5-1 with TRBJ2-3, with TRBD1 identical over 7 bases. The V gene end was trimmed by 4 bases and the J gene end by 0 bases; junction bases not matched to a gene: 5. This CDR3 spans 15 amino acids. From germline, CDR1 is SGHRS and CDR2 YFSETQ. CDR3 in DNA: TGCGCCAGCAGCAATAGGGGGCCTAGCACAGATACGCAGTATTTT. It specifies CASSNRGPSTDTQYF.

The chain joins TRBV7-2 to TRBJ2-2; weak D call: TRBD1 (5 bases). Germline values: CDR1 SGHTA, CDR2 FQGNSA. The V end was cut by 4 bases, the J end by 1 base, with 7 bases between. This CDR3 comprises 14 residues. CDR3 residues: CASSSGQNTGELFF. CDR3 bases: TGTGCCAGCAGCTCCGGACAGAACACCGGGGAGCTGTTTTTT.

Points on this clone: Within the sample, other DNA sequences also encode this same CDR3. This rearrangement joins TRBV5-1 to TRBJ2-5; the D is unclear. The CDR3 extends over 14 amino acids. With 0 bases removed from V and 2 bases from J, the gap between germline ends came to 8 bases. Germline V lookup: CDR1 SGHRS, CDR2 YFSETQ. CDR3 sequence: CASSLGQIQETQYF. Here the CDR3 DNA reads TGCGCCAGCAGCTTGGGGCAGATTCAAGAGACCCAGTACTTC.

V and J are TRBV24-1 and TRBJ2-5, with 10 bases identical to TRBD2. Germline values: CDR1 KGHDR, CDR2 SFDVKD. The length of the CDR3 is 15 residues. The trim removed 5 bases at V and 3 bases at J, leaving 5 bases unmatched. The CDR3 here is CATSASGGDKETQYF. The DNA of the CDR3 is TGTGCCACCAGTGCTAGCGGGGGAGATAAAGAGACCCAGTACTTC.